A single sample gave rise to the 30 T cell receptor beta chains below, sequenced in a study of cytomegalovirus exposure and HLA in healthy donors. Both 60 Vbeta primers and 13 Jbeta primers went into the PCR. Profiled with immunoSEQ multiplex PCR; TCRdb holds only in-frame clones, not every one. The sample yields about 180,000 clones, more than 65% seen once. The material sequenced was PBMCs. The source is a girl aged 2-10 years in good health and CMV-seropositive.

The rearrangement uses TRBV13 and TRBJ2-1; 12 bases are a match to TRBD2. Germline-derived CDR1 and CDR2 are PRHDT and FYEKMQ (reference sequence). V gave up 2 bases and J gave up 1 base; unmatched junction bases: 0. This CDR3 region has 16 residues. Here the CDR3 DNA reads TGTGCCAGCAGCTTACTAGCGGGGGGGTCCTACAATGAGCAGTTCTTC. It specifies CASSLLAGGSYNEQFF.

The genes are TRBV28 and TRBJ1-5; D gene uncertain. The germline CDR1 and CDR2 sequences are MDHEN and SYDVKM. This CDR3 is built from 11 residues. V was trimmed by 6 bases and J by 7 bases, leaving 7 bases between them. CDR3 sequence (DNA): TGTGCCAGCAGCCCGGGACAGCCCCAGCATTTT. This encodes CASSPGQPQHF.

The CDR3 nucleotides read TGTGCCAGCAGTTATTTTGAGTTAAGGCGGGAGGGCCGGGGTAAGGATGAGCAGTTCTTC. It codes for CASSYFELRREGRGKDEQFF. This sequence joins TRBV28 and TRBJ2-1, with 9 bases aligning to TRBD2. Germline V gene data show CDR1 as MDHEN and CDR2 as SYDVKM. J was trimmed by 8 bases and V by 4 bases; bases with no gene match: 24. The CDR3 has 20 amino acids.

V usage is TRBV18 and J usage is TRBJ2-3; 10 bases agree with TRBD2. CDR3 length equals 15 residues. J gave up 1 base and V 6 bases, and 4 bases lay outside the gene matches. Germline V CDR1 and CDR2: KGHSH, LQKENI. CDR3 bases: TGTGCCAGCTCGTATACTAGCGGGGGCACAGATACGCAGTATTTT. Protein: CASSYTSGGTDTQYF. Based on the CDR3 plus reference TRBV18 and TRBJ2-3, the full variable domain is NAGVMQNPRHLVRRRGQEARLRCSPMKGHSHVYWYRQLPEEGLKFMVYLQKENIIDESGMPKERFSAEFPKEGPSILRIQQVVRGDSAAYFCASSYTSGGTDTQYFGPGTRLTVL.

This clone was detected only a few times. This rearrangement joins TRBV6-6 to TRBJ1-4; D might be TRBD1 (6 bases). The CDR3 spans 15 residues. V was trimmed by 5 bases and J by 7 bases, leaving 17 bases between them. Per germline, CDR1 MNHNY and CDR2 SVGAGI (reference sequence). The CDR3 coding sequence is TGTGCCAGCAGTACAGGACAGTCGGTGGTTGAAAAACTGTTTTTT. It encodes CASSTGQSVVEKLFF.

This chain uses TRBV5-5 with TRBJ2-1, with TRBD2 matching over 7 bases. This CDR3 region has 19 residues. CDR1 is SGHKS, CDR2 YYEKEE, per germline (reference sequence). Trimming took 4 bases from V and 1 from J; bases not matched to a gene: 17. The CDR3 coding sequence is TGTGCCAGCAGCCCCGAACCTCTCTTCTCTAGCGGTTCCTACAATGAGCAGTTCTTC. Protein: CASSPEPLFSSGSYNEQFF.

The V and J genes are TRBV28 and TRBJ1-2; perhaps TRBD1 as D (6 bases). Per germline, CDR1 MDHEN and CDR2 SYDVKM. This CDR3 has 13 residues. V shed 7 bases and J shed 3 bases, with 12 bases lying between them. This CDR3 reads CASTPQGYYGYTF. CDR3 sequence (DNA): TGTGCCAGCACCCCACAGGGCTACTATGGCTACACCTTC.

The chain uses TRBV19 and TRBJ1-2, with a tentative D call TRBD1 (5 bases). Germline V gene data show CDR1 as LNHDA and CDR2 as SQIVND (reference sequence). The V and J ends lost 6 bases and 2 bases respectively, with 19 bases between them. The CDR3 covers 16 residues. The CDR3 DNA reads as TGTGCCAGTAGGCCCCCGGGGGACCGGGCAAACTATGGCTACACCTTC. Protein sequence: CASRPPGDRANYGYTF. The full variable domain, rest sourced from reference TRBV19 and TRBJ1-2, is DGGITQSPKYLFRKEGQNVTLSCEQNLNHDAMYWYRQDPGQGLRLIYYSQIVNDFQKGDIAEGYSVSREKKESFPLTVTSAQKNPTAFYLCASRPPGDRANYGYTFGSGTRLTVV.

This chain connects TRBV19 to TRBJ1-3; maybe TRBD1 (6 bases). Germline V gene sequence: CDR1 LNHDA, CDR2 SQIVND (reference sequence). The CDR3 runs to 15 residues. The V end lost 6 bases, the J end lost 9 bases, and 21 bases lay between the germline ends. CDR3 sequence (DNA): TGTGCCAGTAGGATTTACAGGGATGGTGAACCCACCATATATTTT. Translated: CASRIYRDGEPTIYF.

V usage is TRBV15 and J usage is TRBJ2-7, with 12 bases identical to TRBD2. This CDR3 comprises 15 residues. Germline lookup yields CDR1 LNHNV and CDR2 YYDKDF (reference sequence). After removal of 6 bases from V and 2 bases from J, the junction contained 5 bases not matched to a gene. The CDR3 DNA sequence: TGTGCCACCAGGGAGACTAGCGGGGGACCCTACGAGCAGTACTTC. It codes for CATRETSGGPYEQYF.

The CDR3 loop reads CASSPLGLAGGEADTQYF. The CDR3 DNA is TGTGCCAGCAGCCCTCTGGGACTAGCGGGAGGAGAAGCAGATACGCAGTATTTT. The chain employs TRBV7-3 and TRBJ2-3; TRBD2 matches 15 bases. V lost 5 bases to trimming and J lost 4 bases; unmatched junction nucleotides: 10. The CDR3 has 18 residues. Germline V gives CDR1 SGHTA, CDR2 FQGTGA.

The chain uses TRBV4-1 and TRBJ1-2; D is unclear. This CDR3 region has 14 residues. Trimming took 1 base from V and 7 from J, leaving 13 bases between them. CDR1 MGHRA and CDR2 YSYEKL come from the germline V gene. CDR3 residues: CASSQVLATGGYTF. The CDR3 coding sequence is TGCGCCAGCAGCCAAGTGCTCGCTACCGGTGGCTACACCTTC.

The sample holds a few counts of this clone. The chain links TRBV7-8 to TRBJ1-1, with D perhaps TRBD1 (5 bases). Germline assignment: CDR1 SGHVS and CDR2 FQNEAQ. V dropped 5 bases and J dropped 1 base, with 8 bases sitting between them. This CDR3 has 13 amino acids. Here the CDR3 reads CASSPDKNTEAFF. CDR3 coding DNA: TGTGCCAGCAGCCCGGACAAGAACACTGAAGCTTTCTTT.

The V gene is TRBV5-1, the J gene TRBJ2-1, with a possible D match to TRBD2 (6 bases). This CDR3 region has 16 residues. V was clipped by 0 bases and J by 0 bases, with 10 bases between them. CDR1 is SGHRS, CDR2 YFSETQ, per germline. CDR3 residues: CASSLEAGYSYNEQFF. Here the CDR3 DNA reads TGCGCCAGCAGCTTGGAAGCGGGTTACTCCTACAATGAGCAGTTCTTC.

The chain uses TRBV2 and TRBJ2-1; 8 nucleotides line up with TRBD1. Trimming at V came to 11 bases and at J to 2 bases, leaving 8 bases not matched to a gene. Germline V CDR1 and CDR2: SNHLY, FYNNEI. This CDR3 is 14 amino acids long. CDR3: CAADVDRAYNEQFF. As DNA, the CDR3 is TGTGCCGCCGATGTGGACAGGGCCTACAATGAGCAGTTCTTC.

The gene calls are TRBV19 and TRBJ1-5, with D maybe TRBD1 (5 bases). Trimming removed 5 bases from V and 5 bases from J, with 13 bases in between. The germline V gene encodes CDR1 LNHDA and CDR2 SQIVND (reference sequence). This CDR3 is 14 amino acids long. The CDR3 protein is CASSVSGFDQPQHF. The CDR3 nucleotides read TGTGCCAGTAGTGTCTCAGGGTTTGATCAGCCCCAGCATTTT.

The chain carries TRBV9 and TRBJ1-1, with D unresolved. Germline CDR1 is SGDLS and CDR2 is YYNGEE. Trimming stripped 4 bases from V and 3 bases from J, with 10 bases between. There are 13 residues in the CDR3. The CDR3 coding sequence is TGTGCCAGCAGCCCCCACAGAGACACTGAAGCTTTCTTT. Protein: CASSPHRDTEAFF.

This chain connects TRBV4-1 to TRBJ1-2; TRBD1 agrees at 7 bases. The trim removed 2 bases at V and 2 bases at J, leaving 8 bases unmatched. The germline V gene encodes CDR1 MGHRA and CDR2 YSYEKL. This CDR3 region has 16 residues. As DNA, the CDR3 is TGCGCCAGCAGCCAACCAAGACAGGGTGGGAACTATGGCTACACCTTC. Amino acid sequence: CASSQPRQGGNYGYTF.

The V call is TRBV27, the J call TRBJ2-7; tentative D call: TRBD2 (6 bases). CDR1 is MNHEY and CDR2 is SMNVEV in the germline V gene (reference sequence). V was cut by 8 bases and J by 9 bases, with 14 bases left in between. The CDR3 loop spans 11 amino acids. The CDR3 DNA reads as TGTGCCAGCTTTCGCGCGGGGATGCAGTACTTC. It yields the protein CASFRAGMQYF.

This sequence joins TRBV5-4 and TRBJ2-7; no clear D. The V end lost 6 bases, the J end lost 0 bases, and 16 bases lay between the germline ends. The CDR3 contains 15 residues. The V gene's germline CDR1 is SGHNT and CDR2 YYREEE (reference sequence). The CDR3 spells CASTTGTDSSYEQYF. In nucleotides, the CDR3 is TGTGCCAGCACCACCGGTACAGATAGCTCCTACGAGCAGTACTTC.

This clone appeared once. The chain combines TRBV10-3 with TRBJ1-1; 7 bases agree with TRBD1. The germline gives CDR1 ENHRY, CDR2 SYGVKD. J was trimmed by 5 bases and V by 0 bases; bases with no gene match: 3. The CDR3 extends over 14 amino acids. CDR3 bases: TGTGCCATCAGTGAGTCAGGGGGCCTTACTGAAGCTTTCTTT. Translating it yields CAISESGGLTEAFF.

V and J are TRBV30 and TRBJ1-1, with D possibly TRBD1 on 6 matching bases. Trimming took 5 bases from V and 4 from J, leaving 11 bases between them. Germline CDR1 reads GTSNPN; CDR2 reads SVGIG (reference sequence). The CDR3 totals 12 residues. The DNA for the CDR3 is TGTGCCTGGGGACAGAAGGGCACTGAAGCTTTCTTT. Residues: CAWGQKGTEAFF.

The chain recombines TRBV7-9 with TRBJ1-3; TRBD1 matches at 7 bases. J was trimmed by 0 bases and V by 4 bases; bases with no gene match: 9. CDR3 size: 17 residues. Germline V gene lookup returns CDR1 SEHNR and CDR2 FQNEAQ (reference sequence). Here the CDR3 reads CASSSPRGQVSGNTIYF. CDR3 sequence (DNA): TGTGCCAGCAGCTCACCACGAGGACAGGTCTCTGGAAACACCATATATTTT.

This CDR3 reads CASAVVTGVNEQFF. CDR3 coding DNA: TGTGCCAGCGCCGTTGTGACAGGTGTTAATGAGCAGTTCTTC. V gene TRBV18 combines with J gene TRBJ2-1, with a weak D call TRBD1 (6 bases). Deletions cut 8 bases from V and 7 bases from J, with 18 bases between. Germline loops: CDR1 KGHSH, CDR2 LQKENI. CDR3 length: 14 residues.

This clone was seen only a few times. V usage is TRBV5-1 and J usage is TRBJ2-1; D call uncertain. Looked up from germline, CDR1 is SGHRS and CDR2 is YFSETQ. V was clipped by 4 bases and J by 7 bases, with 15 bases between them. CDR3 length: 14 amino acids. The CDR3 spells CASSPAVAANEQFF. CDR3 bases: TGCGCCAGCAGCCCTGCGGTGGCGGCAAATGAGCAGTTCTTC.

The chain has TRBV5-1 and TRBJ2-2; tentative D call: TRBD2 (5 bases). The CDR3 has 16 residues. CDR1 and CDR2 from the germline V gene are SGHRS and YFSETQ. V lost 4 bases and J 0 bases, leaving 13 bases between the germline ends. In nucleotides, the CDR3 is TGCGCCAGCAGCCGAACGGGAAACCCGAACACCGGGGAGCTGTTTTTT. As protein: CASSRTGNPNTGELFF.

The V and J genes are TRBV6-5 and TRBJ2-1; 8 bases line up with TRBD1. V was clipped by 0 bases and J by 10 bases; unmatched bases: 8. This CDR3 has 15 residues. The germline V gene encodes CDR1 MNHEY and CDR2 SVGAGI. CDR3 sequence: CASSYSTTGVGEQFF. The DNA of the CDR3 is TGTGCCAGCAGTTACTCGACGACAGGGGTCGGGGAGCAGTTCTTC.

This clone was observed a few times. The gene calls are TRBV7-2 and TRBJ1-5; no clear D gene. There are 15 residues in the CDR3. CDR1 is SGHTA and CDR2 is FQGNSA in the germline V gene. Trimming cost V 6 bases and J 3 bases, with 15 bases left between them. CDR3: CASSEYSWLNQPQHF. The DNA for the CDR3 is TGTGCCAGCAGTGAATACAGTTGGCTCAATCAGCCCCAGCATTTT.

This clone was counted only a few times. The chain couples TRBV5-6 to TRBJ1-1, with D tentatively TRBD1 (5 bases). Germline V CDR1 and CDR2: SGHDT, YYEEEE. V shed 2 bases and J shed 1 base, with 15 bases lying between them. The CDR3 contains 16 residues. Here the CDR3 reads CASSFRAGPSNTEAFF. For the CDR3, the DNA is TGTGCCAGCAGCTTCAGGGCAGGGCCCTCGAACACTGAAGCTTTCTTT. The whole variable domain, filled in from reference TRBV5-6 and TRBJ1-1, reads DAGVTQSPTHLIKTRGQQVTLRCSPKSGHDTVSWYQQALGQGPQFIFQYYEEEERQRGNFPDRFSGHQFPNYSSELNVNALLLGDSALYLCASSFRAGPSNTEAFFGQGTRLTVV.

The J gene is TRBJ1-2, the V gene TRBV4-2, with D possibly TRBD1 on 5 matching bases. CDR1 LGHNA and CDR2 YNFKEQ come from the germline V gene. V lost 0 bases and J lost 1, with 18 bases in between. The CDR3 has 18 amino acids. CDR3 sequence (DNA): TGTGCCAGCAGCCAAGAGGACACCCGCCTCAAGGTTAACTATGGCTACACCTTC. The encoded protein is CASSQEDTRLKVNYGYTF.